This is a list of T cell receptor beta chains from one sample in a study of blood T cell repertoires in COVID-19. The method was immunoSEQ multiplex PCR; TCRdb's version includes in-frame clones alone and lacks a portion of them. In the table there are 150,000 to 200,000 clones, nearly 90% of which are singletons. Sequenced material: peripheral blood. The origin of the receptors is a man aged 18 to 29 who had recovered from COVID-19. The CDR3 runs from the conserved cysteine through the conserved F or W. D genes are given only for firm matches. Clone size appears in some rows only: once, few, many, or a class for an expanded clone.

d_call: TRBD1
clone_size: few
v_call: TRBV7-2
j_call: TRBJ2-7
cdr3_nt: TGTGCCAGCAGCCGTGACAGGGTCTCCTACGAGCAGTACTTC
cdr3_aa: CASSRDRVSYEQYF

d_call: TRBD1
clone_size: -
v_call: TRBV28
j_call: TRBJ1-1
cdr3_nt: TGTGCCAGCAGTTTCCGACAGGGCGATATGAACACTGAAGCTTTCTTT
cdr3_aa: CASSFRQGDMNTEAFF

d_call: -
clone_size: -
v_call: TRBV25-1
j_call: TRBJ1-1
cdr3_nt: TGTGCCAGCAGTGAATATAAACGGGGAAACACTGAAGCTTTCTTT
cdr3_aa: CASSEYKRGNTEAFF

d_call: TRBD2
clone_size: -
v_call: TRBV28
j_call: TRBJ2-7
cdr3_nt: TGTGCCAGCAGTCCTAACCCTGGACTAGCGGGAGTGTCATACGAGCAGTACTTC
cdr3_aa: CASSPNPGLAGVSYEQYF

d_call: -
clone_size: -
v_call: TRBV5-6
j_call: TRBJ2-3
cdr3_nt: TGTGCCAGCAGCTTGACGAGGACTGGCAGTCGAGATACGCAGTATTTT
cdr3_aa: CASSLTRTGSRDTQYF

d_call: TRBD1
clone_size: -
v_call: TRBV28
j_call: TRBJ1-5
cdr3_nt: TGTGCCAGCAGTTTCGAGGGGGCAAGACAGCCCCAGCATTTT
cdr3_aa: CASSFEGARQPQHF

d_call: TRBD2
clone_size: few
v_call: TRBV7-9
j_call: TRBJ2-7
cdr3_nt: TGTGCCAGCAGCTCCGGGACTAGCGGGACCTCCTACGAGCAGTACTTC
cdr3_aa: CASSSGTSGTSYEQYF

d_call: -
clone_size: -
v_call: TRBV27
j_call: TRBJ1-4
cdr3_nt: TGTGCCAGCAGTTTCCGTTGGACAGCTGAAAAACTGTTTTTT
cdr3_aa: CASSFRWTAEKLFF

d_call: -
clone_size: -
v_call: TRBV2
j_call: TRBJ2-7
cdr3_nt: TGTGCCGGTACAGACTCCTACGAGCAGTACTTC
cdr3_aa: CAGTDSYEQYF

d_call: TRBD2
clone_size: -
v_call: TRBV5-1
j_call: TRBJ2-3
cdr3_nt: TGCGCCAGCAGCTTCAGCGGGAGGGCCGGTACAGATACGCAGTATTTT
cdr3_aa: CASSFSGRAGTDTQYF

d_call: -
clone_size: -
v_call: TRBV6-4
j_call: TRBJ2-7
cdr3_nt: TGTGCCAGCAGTGACCCTTTACGGGGAAAGGGCGAGCAGTACTTC
cdr3_aa: CASSDPLRGKGEQYF

d_call: TRBD2
clone_size: few
v_call: TRBV7-6
j_call: TRBJ2-3
cdr3_nt: TGTGCCAGCAGCTTAGATCTAGCGGGAGGGCCTACAGATACGCAGTATTTT
cdr3_aa: CASSLDLAGGPTDTQYF

d_call: TRBD2
clone_size: few
v_call: TRBV18
j_call: TRBJ2-1
cdr3_nt: TGTGCCAGCTCACCTTCCGGGACTAGCGGGAGGGCCCACAATGAGCAGTTCTTC
cdr3_aa: CASSPSGTSGRAHNEQFF

d_call: TRBD1
clone_size: -
v_call: TRBV25-1
j_call: TRBJ2-7
cdr3_nt: TGTGCCAGCAGTCGACCCGGGACAGTCTACGAGCAGTACTTC
cdr3_aa: CASSRPGTVYEQYF

d_call: -
clone_size: -
v_call: TRBV9
j_call: TRBJ2-3
cdr3_nt: TGTGCCAGCAGCGTTGGTCGGACTGGCGGCGATACGCAGTATTTT
cdr3_aa: CASSVGRTGGDTQYF

d_call: -
clone_size: -
v_call: TRBV5-1
j_call: TRBJ2-3
cdr3_nt: TGCGCCAGCAGCTTTGGCGGGACGGGCACAGATACGCAGTATTTT
cdr3_aa: CASSFGGTGTDTQYF

d_call: TRBD1
clone_size: -
v_call: TRBV27
j_call: TRBJ2-7
cdr3_nt: TGTGCCAGCAGAGATGGGACAGGTCGGGCCTACGAGCAGTACTTC
cdr3_aa: CASRDGTGRAYEQYF

d_call: -
clone_size: -
v_call: TRBV19
j_call: TRBJ2-5
cdr3_nt: TGTGCCAGTAGTCAGGGCTTAACAGTAGAGACCCAGTACTTC
cdr3_aa: CASSQGLTVETQYF

d_call: -
clone_size: -
v_call: TRBV19
j_call: TRBJ1-5
cdr3_nt: TGTGCCAGTACCCCCGTGAGCCGGAGCAATCAGCCCCAGCATTTT
cdr3_aa: CASTPVSRSNQPQHF

d_call: -
clone_size: -
v_call: TRBV20-1
j_call: TRBJ2-7
cdr3_nt: TGCAGTGCTAGTCGGACAGCATCCTACGAGCAGTACTTC
cdr3_aa: CSASRTASYEQYF

d_call: -
clone_size: -
v_call: TRBV7-2
j_call: TRBJ1-1
cdr3_nt: TGTGCCAGCAGGCGACAGGAAAACACTGAAGCTTTCTTT
cdr3_aa: CASRRQENTEAFF

d_call: TRBD2
clone_size: -
v_call: TRBV7-2
j_call: TRBJ2-5
cdr3_nt: TGTGCCAGCAGCCCCCAGCGGGGAAGGGAGACCCAGTACTTC
cdr3_aa: CASSPQRGRETQYF

d_call: -
clone_size: -
v_call: TRBV28
j_call: TRBJ1-5
cdr3_nt: TGTGCCAGCAGTTTGGAGATCAATCAGCCCCAGCATTTT
cdr3_aa: CASSLEINQPQHF

d_call: TRBD1
clone_size: few
v_call: TRBV12-5
j_call: TRBJ1-4
cdr3_nt: TGTGCTAGTGGTTCTGGGGACAGTAGGAATGAAAAACTGTTTTTT
cdr3_aa: CASGSGDSRNEKLFF

d_call: TRBD2
clone_size: -
v_call: TRBV5-1
j_call: TRBJ2-3
cdr3_nt: TGCGCCAGCAGCGGGGGAATACAGGGACTAGCGGGAGAAGGTTTCCCCACAGATACGCAGTATTTT
cdr3_aa: CASSGGIQGLAGEGFPTDTQYF

d_call: -
clone_size: -
v_call: TRBV6-1
j_call: TRBJ1-3
cdr3_nt: TGTGCCAGCAGTGAGTCTAACCCGGTCCTCTCTGGAAACACCATATATTTT
cdr3_aa: CASSESNPVLSGNTIYF

d_call: -
clone_size: once
v_call: TRBV2
j_call: TRBJ1-1
cdr3_nt: TGTGCCAGCAGGGTTTACATGGACACTGAAGCTTTCTTT
cdr3_aa: CASRVYMDTEAFF

d_call: -
clone_size: -
v_call: TRBV5-5
j_call: TRBJ2-2
cdr3_nt: TGTGCCAGCAGCTTAGGATCGACATCGAACACCGGGGAGCTGTTTTTT
cdr3_aa: CASSLGSTSNTGELFF

d_call: -
clone_size: -
v_call: TRBV7-6
j_call: TRBJ2-2
cdr3_nt: TGTGCCAGCAGCTTTCCCATGGGGGAGCTGTTTTTT
cdr3_aa: CASSFPMGELFF

d_call: -
clone_size: -
v_call: TRBV3-1/TRBV3-2
j_call: TRBJ1-3
cdr3_nt: TGTGCCAGCAGTCTCTCAGGGAAGAGTGGAAACACCATATATTTT
cdr3_aa: CASSLSGKSGNTIYF

d_call: TRBD1
clone_size: -
v_call: TRBV10-3
j_call: TRBJ1-2
cdr3_nt: TGTGCCATAAAGGACAGGGCTTCAACCTATGGCTACACCTTC
cdr3_aa: CAIKDRASTYGYTF

d_call: -
clone_size: -
v_call: TRBV5-1
j_call: TRBJ2-2
cdr3_nt: TGCGCCAGCAGCTTGGGCGAGGGCCGGACCGGGGAGCTGTTTTTT
cdr3_aa: CASSLGEGRTGELFF

d_call: TRBD1
clone_size: -
v_call: TRBV23-1
j_call: TRBJ1-1
cdr3_nt: TGCGCCAGCAGTCACCCTAGACAGGGTTTGGGCGAAGCTTTCTTT
cdr3_aa: CASSHPRQGLGEAFF

d_call: -
clone_size: once
v_call: TRBV11-1
j_call: TRBJ1-1
cdr3_nt: TGTGCCAGCAGCAACCGGGAGAACACTGAAGCTTTCTTT
cdr3_aa: CASSNRENTEAFF

d_call: -
clone_size: -
v_call: TRBV9
j_call: TRBJ2-7
cdr3_nt: TGTGCCAGCAGCCCGCGACAGGGAGGCGTCGACGAGCAGTACTTC
cdr3_aa: CASSPRQGGVDEQYF

d_call: TRBD2
clone_size: -
v_call: TRBV30
j_call: TRBJ2-3
cdr3_nt: TGTGCCTGGAGAGGACTAGCGGGAGACCTCAGCACAGATACGCAGTATTTT
cdr3_aa: CAWRGLAGDLSTDTQYF

d_call: -
clone_size: few
v_call: TRBV5-4
j_call: TRBJ1-4
cdr3_nt: TGTGCCAGCAGCCGGGGGGGAAGCGATGAAAAACTGTTTTTT
cdr3_aa: CASSRGGSDEKLFF

d_call: -
clone_size: once
v_call: TRBV6-5
j_call: TRBJ1-1
cdr3_nt: TGTGCCAGCACAGGGTTGCCGTTGAACACTGAAGCTTTCTTT
cdr3_aa: CASTGLPLNTEAFF

d_call: TRBD1
clone_size: -
v_call: TRBV2
j_call: TRBJ1-2
cdr3_nt: TGTGCCAGCAGTGTATCCAGGACAGGGGGCTTAGGGCGTTACACCTTC
cdr3_aa: CASSVSRTGGLGRYTF

d_call: -
clone_size: -
v_call: TRBV14
j_call: TRBJ2-7
cdr3_nt: TGTGCCAGCAGCCAAGTGAGGAACAGGGCATACCCAGGGGAGCAGTACTTC
cdr3_aa: CASSQVRNRAYPGEQYF

d_call: -
clone_size: -
v_call: TRBV23-1
j_call: TRBJ2-7
cdr3_nt: TGCGCCAGCAGTCGTCGACAGGCCCCCTACGAGCAGTACTTC
cdr3_aa: CASSRRQAPYEQYF

d_call: -
clone_size: -
v_call: TRBV18
j_call: TRBJ1-4
cdr3_nt: TGTGCCAGCTCACCTTCGCAGGGGAACGGTGAAAAACTGTTTTTT
cdr3_aa: CASSPSQGNGEKLFF

d_call: -
clone_size: -
v_call: TRBV6-6
j_call: TRBJ2-5
cdr3_nt: TGTGCCAGCAGTTACCCCGGGCAGGGTTATGAGACCCAGTACTTC
cdr3_aa: CASSYPGQGYETQYF

d_call: -
clone_size: -
v_call: TRBV5-4
j_call: TRBJ2-5
cdr3_nt: TGTGCCAGCAGCTTGGGGACAGCCCAAGAGACCCAGTACTTC
cdr3_aa: CASSLGTAQETQYF

d_call: -
clone_size: once
v_call: TRBV19
j_call: TRBJ2-7
cdr3_nt: TGTGCCAGTAGTGTACGGGGGTACTACGAGCAGTACTTC
cdr3_aa: CASSVRGYYEQYF

d_call: TRBD1
clone_size: -
v_call: TRBV9
j_call: TRBJ2-6
cdr3_nt: TGTGCCAGCAGCGTCCGGACAGGGGGCGGCTCTGGGGCCAACGTCCTGACTTTC
cdr3_aa: CASSVRTGGGSGANVLTF

d_call: -
clone_size: -
v_call: TRBV3-1/TRBV3-2
j_call: TRBJ2-7
cdr3_nt: TGTGCCAGCAGCCATACACGATACTACGAGCAGTACTTC
cdr3_aa: CASSHTRYYEQYF

d_call: TRBD1
clone_size: -
v_call: TRBV30
j_call: TRBJ1-1
cdr3_nt: TGTGCCTGGAGGGACAGGGGGTTGGCTGAAGCTTTCTTT
cdr3_aa: CAWRDRGLAEAFF

d_call: -
clone_size: -
v_call: TRBV6-6
j_call: TRBJ2-7
cdr3_nt: TGTGCCAGTAGCGACGGGCGGGAAAAGCAGTACTTC
cdr3_aa: CASSDGREKQYF

d_call: -
clone_size: -
v_call: TRBV15
j_call: TRBJ1-2
cdr3_nt: TGTGCCACCAGCAGAGATTCAGGGATGGGGGGCTACACCTTC
cdr3_aa: CATSRDSGMGGYTF

d_call: -
clone_size: many
v_call: TRBV5-4
j_call: TRBJ2-7
cdr3_nt: TGTGCCAGCAGCTTGGCGCCAGCGGCGGCCTACGAGCAGTACTTC
cdr3_aa: CASSLAPAAAYEQYF

d_call: -
clone_size: -
v_call: TRBV5-4
j_call: TRBJ1-5
cdr3_nt: TGTGCCAGCAGCCAAGGGGGTTTGAAGAACAATCAGCCCCAGCATTTT
cdr3_aa: CASSQGGLKNNQPQHF

d_call: TRBD2
clone_size: -
v_call: TRBV18
j_call: TRBJ2-7
cdr3_nt: TGTGCCAGCTCACGAGACGGCGGGGGGTACGAGCAGTACTTC
cdr3_aa: CASSRDGGGYEQYF

d_call: -
clone_size: -
v_call: TRBV9
j_call: TRBJ1-1
cdr3_nt: TGTGCCAGCAGCGTAGCCCACTCCGAGGGGGCTGAAGCTTTCTTT
cdr3_aa: CASSVAHSEGAEAFF

d_call: -
clone_size: -
v_call: TRBV9
j_call: TRBJ1-5
cdr3_nt: TGTGCCAGCAACTCCGGGACTCCCAATCAGCCCCAGCATTTT
cdr3_aa: CASNSGTPNQPQHF

d_call: -
clone_size: -
v_call: TRBV4-3
j_call: TRBJ2-7
cdr3_nt: TGCGCCAGCTCTTATGGCGGCTACGAGCAGTACTTC
cdr3_aa: CASSYGGYEQYF

d_call: -
clone_size: -
v_call: TRBV7-9
j_call: TRBJ1-5
cdr3_nt: TGTGCCAGCAGCTTTCAGGATACGAGCAATCAGCCCCAGCATTTT
cdr3_aa: CASSFQDTSNQPQHF